This T cell receptor (beta chain) derives from a study of cytomegalovirus exposure and HLA in healthy donors. The germline V gene has CDR1 LNHDA and CDR2 SQIVND (reference sequence). Between the trimmed V and J ends, which lost 6 bases and 1 base, there was a span of 11 bases. The length of the CDR3 is 14 residues. The study ran its PCR with 60 Vbeta and 13 Jbeta primers. Some clones are missing from TCRdb's copy, which holds only in-frame ones; the method was immunoSEQ multiplex PCR. Of about 93,000 clones in the sample, less than 80% were seen once. This clone was picked up one time. The chain recombines TRBV19 with TRBJ2-3; no definite D call. The TCR was taken from a woman in her thirties or forties in good health and CMV-seronegative. Sequencing was carried out using PBMCs. This chain's CDR3 is CASRYSEGTDTQYF. DNA of the CDR3: TGTGCCAGTAGGTACTCCGAAGGCACAGATACGCAGTATTTT.